This TCR beta chain was captured in a study of response to subunit inactivated influenza vaccine. Turning to this clonotype: Its antigen is unidentified.

The study's findings and limits: It was suggested by the authors that few new T cells are recruited by each seasonal influenza vaccination.

Each CDR3 protein is one row after TCRdb ran MiXCR on the RT-PCR reads. Of 750,000 to 850,000 distinct CDR3 sequences in the sample, roughly 20% were seen once. Source: PBMCs from blood, taken less than 6 days after vaccination. The sequence was obtained from a middle-aged man who received an inactivated influenza vaccine.

The CDR3 nucleotides are TGTGCCAGCAGCCAAGATATTATAGGGGGCGGCTATGGCTACACCTTC. Its protein is CASSQDIIGGGYGYTF. This sequence joins TRBV3-1 and TRBJ1-2; 7 nucleotides line up with TRBD1. V shed 0 bases and J 4 bases; nucleotides not matched to a gene: 8. The CDR3 is 16 amino acids. Germline V lookup: CDR1 LGHDT, CDR2 YNNKEL (reference sequence).